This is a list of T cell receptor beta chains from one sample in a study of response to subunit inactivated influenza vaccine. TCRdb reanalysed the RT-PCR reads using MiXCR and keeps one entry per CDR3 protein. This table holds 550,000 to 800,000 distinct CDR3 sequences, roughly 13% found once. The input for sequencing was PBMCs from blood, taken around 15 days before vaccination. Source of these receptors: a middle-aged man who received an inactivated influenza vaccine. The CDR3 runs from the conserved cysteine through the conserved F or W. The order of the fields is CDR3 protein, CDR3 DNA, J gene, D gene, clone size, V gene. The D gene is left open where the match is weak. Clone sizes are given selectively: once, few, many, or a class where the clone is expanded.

CASEGARETQYF,TGCGCCAGCGAGGGGGCTAGAGAGACCCAGTACTTC,TRBJ2-5,TRBD1,few,TRBV10-2
CASSYGVWGGETQYF,TGTGCCAGCAGTTACGGGGTTTGGGGAGGGGAGACCCAGTACTTC,TRBJ2-5,TRBD2,-,TRBV6-5
CASTSGGSTGELFF,TGTGCCAGTACTAGCGGAGGGTCCACCGGGGAGCTGTTTTTT,TRBJ2-2,TRBD2,few,TRBV19
CASSQDHLAANQETQYF,TGCGCCAGCAGCCAAGATCACCTAGCTGCTAACCAAGAGACCCAGTACTTC,TRBJ2-5,-,-,TRBV4-3
CASSLEPGGRGQPQHF,TGCGCCAGCAGCTTGGAACCAGGGGGAAGGGGTCAGCCCCAGCATTTT,TRBJ1-5,TRBD1,-,TRBV5-1
CSSHDGGYTF,TGCAGCTCCCACGACGGTGGCTACACCTTC,TRBJ1-2,-,many,TRBV29-1
CATSRGTGGLYEQYF,TGTGCCACCAGCAGGGGGACAGGGGGTCTCTACGAGCAGTACTTC,TRBJ2-7,TRBD1,few,TRBV15
CASSENRNPIYEQFF,TGTGCCAGCAGTGAAAACCGTAATCCCATCTATGAGCAGTTCTTC,TRBJ2-1,-,few,TRBV2
CASSPMTSGETGELFF,TGTGCCAGCAGCCCGATGACTAGCGGGGAAACCGGGGAGCTGTTTTTT,TRBJ2-2,TRBD2,few,TRBV7-8
CASSASGLEANEQFF,TGTGCCAGCAGCGCCAGCGGTTTGGAAGCCAATGAGCAGTTCTTC,TRBJ2-1,-,few,TRBV9
CASSFGGSGNTIYF,TGTGCCAGCAGTTTTGGGGGATCTGGAAACACCATATATTTT,TRBJ1-3,-,-,TRBV28
CASSSLSGYTF,TGTGCCAGCAGTTCTTTAAGCGGCTACACCTTC,TRBJ1-2,-,few,TRBV28
CSARDVGGNGYTF,TGCAGTGCTAGAGACGTAGGGGGGAATGGCTACACCTTC,TRBJ1-2,-,few,TRBV20-1
CASSFVPTRSGVSNYGYTF,TGTGCCAGCAGCTTTGTCCCCACGCGCTCAGGGGTGTCTAACTATGGCTACACCTTC,TRBJ1-2,-,many,TRBV7-4
CASSPTNANTGELFF,TGTGCCAGCAGTCCCACCAACGCGAACACCGGGGAGCTGTTTTTT,TRBJ2-2,-,-,TRBV6-2/TRBV6-3
CSARLTSGRRNEQFF,TGCAGTGCTAGGTTGACTAGCGGGAGAAGAAATGAGCAGTTCTTC,TRBJ2-1,TRBD2,many,TRBV20-1
CSVASTGGYGYTF,TGCAGCGTGGCGTCGACAGGGGGCTATGGCTACACCTTC,TRBJ1-2,TRBD1,few,TRBV29-1
CASSSWENQPQHF,TGTGCCAGCAGTTCGTGGGAAAACCAGCCCCAGCATTTT,TRBJ1-5,-,once,TRBV12-3/TRBV12-4
CASSLIHEQFF,TGTGCCAGCAGTTTAATCCATGAGCAGTTCTTC,TRBJ2-1,-,many,TRBV28
CSVGAGNNYGYTF,TGCAGCGTTGGGGCGGGGAATAACTATGGCTACACCTTC,TRBJ1-2,-,-,TRBV29-1
CASSPPRTTANTGELFF,TGTGCCAGCAGCCCTCCCAGGACTACAGCCAACACCGGGGAGCTGTTTTTT,TRBJ2-2,-,-,TRBV3-1
CASSPDRASYEQYF,TGTGCCAGCTCACCGGACAGGGCCTCCTACGAGCAGTACTTC,TRBJ2-7,TRBD1,few,TRBV18
CASSSGQGGNTIYF,TGCGCCAGCAGCAGCGGACAGGGAGGAAACACCATATATTTT,TRBJ1-3,TRBD1,many,TRBV5-1
CASSLTREQETQYF,TGTGCCAGCAGTTTAACCAGGGAGCAAGAGACCCAGTACTTC,TRBJ2-5,-,-,TRBV12-3/TRBV12-4
CASSLRLTAYGNTIYF,TGTGCCAGCAGCTTAAGGTTAACAGCTTATGGAAACACCATATATTTT,TRBJ1-3,-,-,TRBV7-2
CASSRRAGVEKLFF,TGTGCCAGCTCCAGGAGGGCAGGCGTTGAAAAACTGTTTTTT,TRBJ1-4,-,few,TRBV28
CSARDGGPRGRDSPLHF,TGCAGTGCTAGAGATGGAGGGCCCAGGGGGCGGGATTCACCCCTCCACTTT,TRBJ1-6,TRBD1,few,TRBV20-1
CASSLGGRRDQHF,TGTGCCAGCAGCTTAGGCGGCCGGAGGGACCAGCATTTT,TRBJ1-5,-,few,TRBV7-2
CASSLYQGAGTEALF,TGTGCCAGCAGCCTATACCAGGGGGCTGGCACTGAAGCTTTGTTT,TRBJ1-1,TRBD1,-,TRBV7-9
CASSPGDREQYF,TGTGCCAGCTCACCAGGTGACAGGGAGCAGTACTTC,TRBJ2-7,-,few,TRBV18
CASSRRAGSSYNEQFF,TGTGCCAGCAGCCGGCGAGCGGGCAGCTCCTACAATGAGCAGTTCTTC,TRBJ2-1,-,few,TRBV7-9
CASSGPGQVIYNEQFF,TGTGCCAGCAGCGGCCCGGGACAGGTTATTTACAATGAGCAGTTCTTC,TRBJ2-1,TRBD1,few,TRBV7-9
CASSTGRETQYF,TGTGCCAGCAGTACAGGGAGGGAGACCCAGTACTTC,TRBJ2-5,-,many,TRBV7-2
CASTDPELAPYEQYF,TGTGCCAGCACTGACCCAGAGCTGGCCCCCTACGAGCAGTACTTC,TRBJ2-7,-,few,TRBV6-1
CASSVLTF,TGTGCCAGCAGCGTCCTGACTTTC,TRBJ2-6,-,-,TRBV11-2
CASSDRGSGNTIYF,TGTGCCAGCAGCGATAGGGGGAGTGGAAACACCATATATTTT,TRBJ1-3,-,-,TRBV3-1
CASRRTGGTDTQYF,TGCGCCAGCCGACGGACAGGGGGCACAGATACGCAGTATTTT,TRBJ2-3,TRBD1,many,TRBV5-1
CASSYSRVTNEKLFF,TGTGCCAGCAGTTACTCCCGGGTTACTAATGAAAAACTGTTTTTT,TRBJ1-4,-,once,TRBV6-2/TRBV6-3
CSARGPGWDYNEQFF,TGCAGTGCTAGAGGCCCGGGATGGGACTACAATGAGCAGTTCTTC,TRBJ2-1,-,few,TRBV20-1
CASSQDAPPRANVLTF,TGCGCCAGCAGCCAAGATGCACCCCCGAGGGCCAACGTCCTGACTTTC,TRBJ2-6,-,-,TRBV4-3
CASSLTDVNSPLHF,TGTGCCAGCAGCTTAACGGATGTGAATTCACCCCTCCACTTT,TRBJ1-6,-,-,TRBV11-1
CASSPGLAGGSTQYF,TGTGCCAGTAGTCCGGGACTAGCGGGAGGGAGTACGCAGTATTTT,TRBJ2-3,TRBD2,-,TRBV19